This TCR beta chain came from a study of Ad26.COV2.S vaccination and SARS-CoV-2 variants. Generated by immunoSEQ multiplex PCR, the TCRdb table keeps only in-frame clones and is missing some. The sample includes some 390,000 clones, about 89% of them seen just once. V was shortened by 0 bases and J by 3 bases, with 15 bases between the two germline ends. Germline V CDR1 and CDR2: GTSNPN, SVGIG (reference sequence). The CDR3 spans 16 residues. Treatment in this sample: 15 to 20 received Ad26.COV2.S at low or high dose, single or two shots; about 5 received placebo; per-sample allocation not given. Sampling took place 63 days after the first vaccine or placebo injection.

The specimen was peripheral blood, collected in a trial of Ad26.COV2.S vaccine versus placebo. The TCR was taken from a person aged 18-60 years who received the Ad26.COV2.S COVID-19 vaccine or a placebo. V usage is TRBV30 and J usage is TRBJ1-3; maybe TRBD1 (6 bases). The CDR3 protein is CAWSVKGGAVGNTIYF. DNA for the CDR3: TGTGCCTGGAGTGTAAAAGGGGGGGCAGTTGGAAACACCATATATTTT. The whole variable domain, remainder taken from reference TRBV30 and TRBJ1-3, is SQTIHQWPATLVQPVGSPLSLECTVEGTSNPNLYWYRQAAGRGLQLLFYSVGIGQISSEVPQNLSASRPQDRQFILSSKKLLLSDSGFYLCAWSVKGGAVGNTIYFGEGSWLTVV.